Below are 20 T cell receptor beta chains sequenced from a single sample in a study of T cells expressing NK-cell markers. After re-calling the 5' RACE reads, TCRdb lists one entry per CDR3 protein, DNA absent. The sample totals under 200,000 distinct CDR3 sequences. The sample comprised blood T cells: a sorted CD56 or NKG2C T cell subset, CD4+ or CD8+ T cells, or bulk PBMC T cells (not recorded which). The receptor set was obtained from a woman aged 18-70 years in good health.

The J gene is TRBJ1-3, the V gene TRBV12-3 or TRBV12-4. The CDR3 has 15 residues. CDR3: CASSLMQEGGNTIYF.

The V gene is TRBV11-1, the J gene TRBJ2-7. The CDR3 length is 12 residues. Germline V gene data show CDR1 as SGHAT and CDR2 as FQDESV (reference sequence). The CDR3 region is CASQGNSYEQYF.

The chain is built from TRBV5-6 and TRBJ1-4. This CDR3 region has 14 residues. Germline V lookup: CDR1 SGHDT, CDR2 YYEEEE. The CDR3 protein is CARSLVHRNEKLFF.

The chain is built from TRBV6-1 and TRBJ2-3. The germline CDR1 and CDR2 sequences are MNHNS and SASEGT. The CDR3 sequence is 11 residues long. The CDR3 region is CASTTTDTQYF.

The chain uses TRBV3-1 and TRBJ1-4; TCRdb's D call, TRBD1, is unchecked because there is no DNA. Germline V gives CDR1 LGHDT, CDR2 YNNKEL (reference sequence). This CDR3 comprises 15 residues. The chain's CDR3 is CASSRTGGTNEKLFF.

The chain carries TRBV5-1 and TRBJ2-2. Germline V gives CDR1 SGHRS, CDR2 YFSETQ. The CDR3 loop spans 16 amino acids. This CDR3 is CASSLGLPGNTGELFF.

The genes are TRBV7-9 and TRBJ1-1. Per the germline V gene, CDR1 is SEHNR and CDR2 is FQNEAQ (reference sequence). This CDR3 spans 12 amino acids. The CDR3 protein is CASRVTVDNAFF.

The V and J genes are TRBV5-1 and TRBJ2-6. This CDR3 comprises 15 residues. Germline V lookup: CDR1 SGHRS, CDR2 YFSETQ. The CDR3 sequence is CASSLSPDGANVLTF.

The J gene is TRBJ1-3, the V gene TRBV12-3 or TRBV12-4; TCRdb's D call, TRBD1, is unchecked because there is no DNA. This CDR3 region has 15 residues. CDR3 amino acids: CASRRGAFSGNTIYF.

The J gene is TRBJ1-5, the V gene TRBV7-9; TCRdb's D call of TRBD1 is untestable without DNA. This CDR3 spans 17 amino acids. Germline loops: CDR1 SEHNR, CDR2 FQNEAQ (reference sequence). CDR3 loop: CASSLWQGKVSNQPQHF.

The rearrangement joins TRBV2 to TRBJ2-2; TCRdb outputs TRBD1, but without DNA this stays unchecked. Germline assignment: CDR1 SNHLY and CDR2 FYNNEI. This CDR3 has 16 amino acids. The CDR3 region is CASSTQGAFNTGELFF.

The gene calls are TRBV12-3 or TRBV12-4 and TRBJ2-2; TCRdb designates TRBD2, a call that cannot be tested without DNA. This CDR3 has 15 residues. This chain's CDR3 is CASSRVVASAGELFF.

The chain joins TRBV2 to TRBJ1-1. Per the germline V gene, CDR1 is SNHLY and CDR2 is FYNNEI. The length of the CDR3 is 13 residues. CDR3 protein: CASSSYLGTEAFF.

This chain connects TRBV27 to TRBJ2-7; TCRdb names TRBD1, which stays unverified in the absence of DNA. Germline-derived CDR1 and CDR2 are MNHEY and SMNVEV (reference sequence). CDR3 length: 13 residues. CDR3 protein: CASNPQGAQEQYF.

CDR3 residues: CASSFFSQGTYEQYF. This chain connects TRBV5-1 to TRBJ2-7; absent DNA, TCRdb's TRBD1 call cannot be checked. CDR3 size: 15 residues. In germline, CDR1 is SGHRS, CDR2 YFSETQ.

The chain combines TRBV9 with TRBJ2-4; TCRdb selects TRBD1, and the lack of DNA leaves this call unchecked. This CDR3 region has 15 residues. Germline CDR1 reads SGDLS; CDR2 reads YYNGEE. The CDR3 loop is CASSVSPNWKDIQYF. Using reference TRBV9 and TRBJ2-4 for the parts outside the CDR3, the full variable domain is DSGVTQTPKHLITATGQRVTLRCSPRSGDLSVYWYQQSLDQGLQFLIQYYNGEERAKGNILERFSAQQFPDLHSELNLSSLELGDSALYFCASSVSPNWKDIQYFGAGTRLSVL.

This chain links TRBV4-2 with TRBJ2-3; TCRdb designates TRBD1, a call that cannot be tested without DNA. Germline values: CDR1 LGHNA, CDR2 YNFKEQ. The CDR3 is made up of 16 amino acids. The CDR3 loop reads CASSQRNGGSTDTQYF.

V is TRBV10-3 and J is TRBJ2-1. Germline assignment: CDR1 ENHRY and CDR2 SYGVKD. The CDR3 totals 12 residues. Here the CDR3 reads CAISELNSEQFF.

The rearrangement joins TRBV5-1 to TRBJ1-2; TCRdb reports TRBD1, a call that lacks DNA to check it against. The germline CDR1 and CDR2 sequences are SGHRS and YFSETQ. The CDR3 extends over 15 amino acids. The CDR3 region is CASSLVAGEGPPYTF. The complete variable domain, with remaining parts taken from reference TRBV5-1 and TRBJ1-2, reads KAGVTQTPRYLIKTRGQQVTLSCSPISGHRSVSWYQQTPGQGLQFLFEYFSETQRNKGNFPGRFSGRQFSNSRSEMNVSTLELGDSALYLCASSLVAGEGPPYTFGSGTRLTVV.

The chain is built from TRBV2 and TRBJ2-5. Germline loops: CDR1 SNHLY, CDR2 FYNNEI. The CDR3 runs to 14 residues. This chain's CDR3 is CASSSDRDQETQYF. The whole variable domain, filled in from reference TRBV2 and TRBJ2-5, reads EPEVTQTPSHQVTQMGQEVILRCVPISNHLYFYWYRQILGQKVEFLVSFYNNEISEKSEIFDDQFSVERPDGSNFTLKIRSTKLEDSAMYFCASSSDRDQETQYFGPGTRLLVL.